Listed below are T cell receptor beta chains from one sample, sequenced in a study of T cell repertoires in cytomegalovirus infection. TCRdb re-called the reads through MiXCR, storing one row per CDR3 protein. The repertoire holds approximately 750,000 distinct CDR3 sequences, approximately 40% seen once, with around 2.6% in the top ten. The sequenced sample consisted of PBMCs. The receptors stem from a human donor in good health (CMV status not recorded). Some clones in this sample may be carry-over from other donors' samples. CDR3s include the opening cysteine and the closing phenylalanine or tryptophan. A D gene is named only where the DNA matches it firmly. Clone size is not always given. Where it is, it says once, few, many or a class for expanded clones.

d_gene	j_gene	abundance	v_gene	CDR3aa	CDR3nt
TRBD2	TRBJ2-3	.	TRBV7-2	CASSFREGGTDTQYF	TGTGCCAGCAGCTTTCGGGAGGGCGGAACAGATACGCAGTATTTT
TRBD1	TRBJ2-2	.	TRBV24-1	CATSPWQGAFSTGELFF	TGTGCCACCAGTCCCTGGCAGGGGGCTTTTAGCACCGGGGAGCTGTTTTTT
.	TRBJ2-1	few	TRBV28	CASSNGGPRGNQFF	TGTGCCAGCAGTAACGGTGGGCCTCGGGGAAATCAGTTCTTC
.	TRBJ2-7	.	TRBV6-1	CASGRSGGYEQYF	TGTGCCAGCGGGCGAAGTGGAGGCTACGAGCAGTACTTC
TRBD1	TRBJ2-7	few	TRBV7-3	CASSLTTGAAEQYF	TGTGCCAGCAGCTTAACTACAGGGGCAGCCGAGCAGTACTTC
TRBD1	TRBJ2-3	.	TRBV6-5	CASSYQRGRTDTQYF	TGTGCCAGCAGTTACCAAAGGGGGCGCACAGATACGCAGTATTTT
TRBD1	TRBJ2-7	once	TRBV7-3	CASSRGDRQLDEQYF	TGTGCCAGCAGCCGCGGGGACAGGCAGCTCGACGAGCAGTACTTC
.	TRBJ2-5	few	TRBV12-3/TRBV12-4	CASSLSVASASPPQETQYF	TGTGCCAGCAGTTTATCTGTCGCTTCGGCCAGTCCCCCACAAGAGACCCAGTACTTC
.	TRBJ2-5	once	TRBV24-1	CATSDPNQETQYF	TGTGCCACCAGTGATCCCAACCAGGAGACCCAGTACTTC
.	TRBJ2-1	.	TRBV27	CASSRTRVEQFF	TGTGCCAGCAGCCGTACTAGGGTTGAGCAGTTCTTC
.	TRBJ1-4	few	TRBV2	CASSMRTEKLFF	TGTGCCAGCAGTATGCGGACTGAAAAACTGTTTTTT
.	TRBJ1-2	.	TRBV15	CATSKGDSSYGYTF	TGTGCCACCAGCAAGGGGGATTCTTCCTATGGCTACACCTTC
.	TRBJ1-1	.	TRBV4-1	CASAREGQWDTEAFF	TGCGCCAGCGCGAGGGAGGGCCAATGGGACACTGAAGCTTTCTTT
.	TRBJ1-5	.	TRBV7-2	CASSVDNQPQHF	TGTGCCAGCAGCGTAGACAATCAGCCCCAGCATTTT
.	TRBJ1-1	.	TRBV7-2	CASSTWDGTEAFF	TGTGCCAGCAGCACGTGGGACGGCACTGAAGCTTTCTTT
TRBD1	TRBJ1-4	few	TRBV6-5	CASSNRGANEKLFF	TGTGCCAGCAGTAACAGGGGGGCTAATGAAAAACTGTTTTTT
.	TRBJ2-7	.	TRBV4-1	CASSEEGRGYEQYF	TGCGCCAGCAGCGAAGAGGGCAGGGGATACGAGCAGTACTTC
TRBD1	TRBJ2-1	few	TRBV28	CASRGGYEQFF	TGTGCCAGCAGAGGGGGCTATGAGCAGTTCTTC
TRBD1	TRBJ2-2	.	TRBV18	CASSLFDRGKIGELFF	TGTGCCAGCTCACTTTTTGACAGGGGCAAGATCGGGGAGCTGTTTTTT
TRBD1	TRBJ2-7	many	TRBV5-1	CASSSTGGPYEQYF	TGTGCCAGCAGCTCCACAGGGGGACCCTACGAGCAGTACTTC
.	TRBJ2-5	.	TRBV19	CASSTGPRETQYF	TGTGCCAGTAGTACAGGCCCTCGGGAGACCCAGTACTTC
.	TRBJ1-2	many	TRBV12-3/TRBV12-4	CASSLTGTGYGYTF	TGTGCCAGCAGCTTAACAGGGACGGGCTATGGCTACACCTTC
.	TRBJ2-2	many	TRBV11-2	CASSSLTKPNTGELFF	TGTGCCAGCAGCTCACTTACCAAGCCGAACACCGGGGAGCTGTTTTTT
.	TRBJ1-1	.	TRBV5-4	CASSLDTRPTTEAFF	TGTGCCAGCAGCTTGGACACCCGACCGACCACTGAAGCTTTCTTT
.	TRBJ2-5	.	TRBV6-8	CASSYSGRGGETQYF	TGTGCCAGCAGTTACTCGGGCCGGGGTGGAGAGACCCAGTACTTC
TRBD1	TRBJ2-1	.	TRBV4-1	CASSQDRQGAFNEQFF	TGTGCCAGCAGCCAAGATAGGCAGGGGGCTTTCAATGAGCAGTTCTTC
.	TRBJ1-3	.	TRBV19	CASSILRTSVSGNTIYF	TGTGCCAGTAGTATCCTACGGACCTCGGTCTCTGGAAACACCATATATTTT
TRBD2	TRBJ2-7	few	TRBV7-6	CASSSGTSGIWYEQYF	TGTGCCAGCAGCTCCGGGACTAGCGGGATATGGTACGAGCAGTACTTC
TRBD1	TRBJ2-2	few	TRBV11-2	CASSIDRAAGGELFF	TGTGCCAGCAGCATCGACAGGGCGGCTGGCGGGGAGCTGTTTTTT
.	TRBJ1-6	.	TRBV2	CASTAGYNSPLHF	TGTGCCAGCACGGCAGGCTATAATTCACCCCTCCACTTT
.	TRBJ1-5	.	TRBV4-1	CASSQDTGSNQPQHF	TGCGCCAGCAGCCAAGATACCGGGTCAAATCAGCCCCAGCATTTT
TRBD1	TRBJ1-4	many	TRBV7-8	CASRPDRGLNEKLFF	TGTGCCAGCAGGCCAGACAGGGGATTAAATGAAAAACTGTTTTTT
.	TRBJ2-2	.	TRBV28	CASRSGNTGELFF	TGTGCCAGCAGGTCCGGGAACACCGGGGAGCTGTTTTTT
.	TRBJ2-7	once	TRBV5-1	CARSVGTNSYEQYF	TGCGCCAGAAGCGTCGGGACCAACTCCTACGAGCAGTACTTC
.	TRBJ2-7	.	TRBV2	CASTQGFSYEQYF	TGTGCCAGCACTCAGGGCTTTTCCTACGAGCAGTACTTC
TRBD1	TRBJ2-7	.	TRBV5-1	CASSLGDRGEQYF	TGCGCCAGCAGCTTGGGGGACAGGGGCGAGCAGTACTTC
.	TRBJ1-4	.	TRBV14	CASSTGRNEKLFF	TGTGCCAGCAGTACAGGGAGAAACGAAAAACTGTTTTTT
.	TRBJ1-1	few	TRBV20-1	CSASLGMGTEAFF	TGCAGTGCTAGTCTGGGTATGGGCACTGAAGCTTTCTTT
TRBD1	TRBJ2-7	few	TRBV7-6	CASSLRGGGQGPYEQYF	TGTGCCAGCAGCTTAAGAGGCGGAGGACAGGGACCCTACGAGCAGTACTTC
TRBD1	TRBJ2-1	.	TRBV4-1	CASIQGAGTTGEQFF	TGCGCCAGCATCCAGGGGGCCGGGACCACAGGTGAGCAGTTCTTC
.	TRBJ1-1	.	TRBV28	CASSLAKAEAFF	TGTGCCAGCAGTTTAGCGAAGGCTGAAGCTTTCTTT
.	TRBJ1-5	.	TRBV20-1	CSAVKGVSANQPQHF	TGCAGTGCGGTCAAGGGGGTGTCAGCTAATCAGCCCCAGCATTTT
.	TRBJ1-1	.	TRBV6-8	CASSYQPNTEAFF	TGTGCCAGCAGTTATCAACCCAACACTGAAGCTTTCTTT
TRBD1	TRBJ1-1	few	TRBV6-5	CASKQGFTEAFF	TGTGCCAGCAAACAGGGGTTCACTGAAGCTTTCTTT
TRBD1	TRBJ1-1	few	TRBV15	CATSIGQGVTEAFF	TGTGCCACCAGCATCGGACAGGGAGTCACTGAAGCTTTCTTT
.	TRBJ1-5	.	TRBV28	CASSYAAFYENQPQHF	TGTGCCAGCAGTTATGCTGCCTTCTATGAGAATCAGCCCCAGCATTTT
.	TRBJ1-3	.	TRBV11-2	CASSRVRGSGNTIYF	TGTGCCAGCAGCCGGGTCAGGGGCTCTGGAAACACCATATATTTT